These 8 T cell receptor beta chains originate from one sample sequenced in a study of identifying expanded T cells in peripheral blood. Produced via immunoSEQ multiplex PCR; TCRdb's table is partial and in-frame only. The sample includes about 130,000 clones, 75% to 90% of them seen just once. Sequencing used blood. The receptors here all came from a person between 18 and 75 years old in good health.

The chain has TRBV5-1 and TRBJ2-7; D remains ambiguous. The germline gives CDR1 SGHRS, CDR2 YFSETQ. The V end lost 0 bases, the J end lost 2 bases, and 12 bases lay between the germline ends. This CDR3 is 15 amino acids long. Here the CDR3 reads CASSLGERIPYEQYF. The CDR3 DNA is TGCGCCAGCAGCTTGGGGGAAAGGATACCCTACGAGCAGTACTTC.

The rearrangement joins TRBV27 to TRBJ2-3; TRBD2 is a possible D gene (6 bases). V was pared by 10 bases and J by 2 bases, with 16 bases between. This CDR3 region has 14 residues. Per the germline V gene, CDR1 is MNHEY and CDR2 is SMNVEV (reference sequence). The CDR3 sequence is CATSGTYITDTQYF. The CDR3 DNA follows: TGTGCCACTTCCGGGACTTATATCACAGATACGCAGTATTTT.

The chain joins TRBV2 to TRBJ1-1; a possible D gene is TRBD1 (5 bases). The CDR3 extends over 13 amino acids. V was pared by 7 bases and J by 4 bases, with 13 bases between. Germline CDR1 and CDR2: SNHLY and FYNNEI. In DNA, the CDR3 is TGTGCCAGCACGGGGTTGGGGGTCACTGAAGCTTTCTTT. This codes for CASTGLGVTEAFF.

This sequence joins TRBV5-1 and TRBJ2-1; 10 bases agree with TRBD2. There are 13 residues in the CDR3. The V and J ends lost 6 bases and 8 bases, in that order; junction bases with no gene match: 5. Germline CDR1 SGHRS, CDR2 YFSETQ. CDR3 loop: CASTRTSGYEQFF. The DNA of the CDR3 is TGCGCCAGCACCCGGACTAGCGGATATGAGCAGTTCTTC.

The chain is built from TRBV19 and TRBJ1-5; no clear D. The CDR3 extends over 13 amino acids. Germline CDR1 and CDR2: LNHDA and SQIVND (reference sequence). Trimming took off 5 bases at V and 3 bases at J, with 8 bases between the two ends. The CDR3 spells CASSLADNQPQHF. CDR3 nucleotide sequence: TGTGCCAGTAGTCTGGCAGACAATCAGCCCCAGCATTTT.

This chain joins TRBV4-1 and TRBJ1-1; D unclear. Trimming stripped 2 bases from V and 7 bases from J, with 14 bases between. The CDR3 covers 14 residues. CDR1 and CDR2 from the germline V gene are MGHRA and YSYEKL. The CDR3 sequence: CASSQPHVGGEAFF. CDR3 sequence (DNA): TGCGCCAGCAGCCAACCCCACGTGGGAGGTGAAGCTTTCTTT.

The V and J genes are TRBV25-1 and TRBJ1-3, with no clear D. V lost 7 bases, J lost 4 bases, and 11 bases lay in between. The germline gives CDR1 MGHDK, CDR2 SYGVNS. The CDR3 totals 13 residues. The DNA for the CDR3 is TGTGCCAGCAACCCGGTCGGCGGAAACACCATATATTTT. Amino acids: CASNPVGGNTIYF.

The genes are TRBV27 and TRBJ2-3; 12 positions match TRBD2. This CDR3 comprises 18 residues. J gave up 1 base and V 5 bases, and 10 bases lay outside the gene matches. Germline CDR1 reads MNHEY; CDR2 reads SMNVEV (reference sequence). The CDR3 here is CASSRGLLAGGRTDTQYF. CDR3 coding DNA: TGTGCCAGCAGTAGGGGACTACTAGCGGGGGGTCGCACAGATACGCAGTATTTT.